This entry concerns a single T cell receptor beta chain. The authors' processing: Counts of nucleated cells, estimated from reference gene primer amplification, were obtained. Using immunoSEQ multiplex PCR, the repertoire was profiled, and TCRdb retains in-frame clones only, with some absent. The D gene and trimming were derived from the DNA, and the V and J assignments and clone size from that table. The sample yields over 120,000 clones, more than 65% seen once. These data belong to a study of blood T cell repertoires in COVID-19. The overall study: Material from acute and convalescent COVID-19 was sourced from the United States, Italy and Spain. Nucleic acid was either cDNA or gDNA, and it came from T cells, B-cell-depleted T cells, or PBMCs.

The germline V gene has CDR1 SGHNT and CDR2 YENEEA. The germline V and J ends were trimmed by 3 bases and 0 bases, with 12 bases remaining between them. The CDR3 totals 16 residues. V and J are TRBV11-3 and TRBJ2-4; D may be TRBD2 (6 bases). Sequenced sample: peripheral blood. The receptor was derived from a man in his sixties with active or convalescent COVID-19. CDR3: CASSLGLGRAKNIQYF. DNA for the CDR3: TGTGCCAGCAGCTTGGGACTCGGCAGAGCCAAAAACATTCAGTACTTC. Variable domain in full (rest from reference TRBV11-3 and TRBJ2-4): EAGVVQSPRYKIIEKKQPVAFWCNPISGHNTLYWYLQNLGQGPELLIRYENEEAVDDSQLPKDRFSAERLKGVDSTLKIQPAELGDSAVYLCASSLGLGRAKNIQYFGAGTRLSVL.